This is a list of T cell receptor beta chains from one sample in a study of T cell repertoires in cytomegalovirus infection. TCRdb analysed the reads with MiXCR anew, one entry per CDR3 protein. The top ten clones hold roughly 20% of a sample with approximately 200,000 distinct CDR3 sequences, over 20% of them seen once. Input material: CD8+ T cells from PBMCs. The source is a human donor in good health (CMV status not recorded). Some clones in this sample may be carry-over from other donors' samples. The CDR3 runs from the conserved cysteine through the conserved F or W. Each record gives: clone size, D gene, V gene, J gene, CDR3 DNA, CDR3 protein. The D gene is left open where the match is weak. Only some rows state a clone size, as once, few, many or a class for expanded clones.

clone size: NA; D gene: TRBD1; V gene: TRBV11-2; J gene: TRBJ2-3; CDR3 DNA: TGTGCCAGCAGCCCTCCGGACAGGGGGAATACAGATACGCAGTATTTT; CDR3 protein: CASSPPDRGNTDTQYF
clone size: medium-sized; D gene: NA; V gene: TRBV12-3/TRBV12-4; J gene: TRBJ2-2; CDR3 DNA: TGTGCCAGCACCCGCTGGGAGGGGGCGAACACCGGGGAGCTGTTTTTT; CDR3 protein: CASTRWEGANTGELFF
clone size: few; D gene: NA; V gene: TRBV5-4; J gene: TRBJ1-6; CDR3 DNA: TGTGCCTGCGGGAGGGTATCGAATTCACCCCTCCACTTT; CDR3 protein: CACGRVSNSPLHF
clone size: NA; D gene: NA; V gene: TRBV2; J gene: TRBJ2-5; CDR3 DNA: TGTGCCAGCAGTGAAGGGGACTTCCCGAGTGGGACCCAGTACTTC; CDR3 protein: CASSEGDFPSGTQYF
clone size: NA; D gene: NA; V gene: TRBV2; J gene: TRBJ2-2; CDR3 DNA: TGTGCCAGCGGAGGGGCCGGGGAGCTGTTTTTT; CDR3 protein: CASGGAGELFF
clone size: NA; D gene: NA; V gene: TRBV7-9; J gene: TRBJ2-3; CDR3 DNA: TGTGCCAGCAGCTTAGAGGGGAGCTGGAGACCAGATACGCAGTATTTT; CDR3 protein: CASSLEGSWRPDTQYF
clone size: many; D gene: NA; V gene: TRBV28; J gene: TRBJ2-5; CDR3 DNA: TGTGCCAGCAGTGGGGGGGCAGGAGGGGAGACCCAGTACTTC; CDR3 protein: CASSGGAGGETQYF
clone size: many; D gene: TRBD2; V gene: TRBV6-2/TRBV6-3; J gene: TRBJ2-1; CDR3 DNA: TGTGCCACCCGGACTAGCCAATACAATGAGCAGTTCTTC; CDR3 protein: CATRTSQYNEQFF
clone size: NA; D gene: TRBD2; V gene: TRBV9; J gene: TRBJ2-5; CDR3 DNA: TGTGCCAGCAGCGATACTAGCGGGGTTACCCAGTACTTC; CDR3 protein: CASSDTSGVTQYF
clone size: NA; D gene: NA; V gene: TRBV20-1; J gene: TRBJ1-2; CDR3 DNA: TGCAGTGCTAGAGATCTGGACTCCTATGGCTACACCTTC; CDR3 protein: CSARDLDSYGYTF
clone size: many; D gene: TRBD1; V gene: TRBV12-3/TRBV12-4; J gene: TRBJ2-1; CDR3 DNA: TGTGCCAGCAGTGCCGGGACAGTCTCCTACAATGAGCAGTTCTTC; CDR3 protein: CASSAGTVSYNEQFF
clone size: few; D gene: NA; V gene: TRBV29-1; J gene: TRBJ1-2; CDR3 DNA: TGCAGCGTTGCTGGTGGGGACGGCTACACCTTC; CDR3 protein: CSVAGGDGYTF
clone size: few; D gene: TRBD1; V gene: TRBV20-1; J gene: TRBJ1-1; CDR3 DNA: TGCAGTGCTGACGACAGGGGTGGTCCCACTGAAGCTTTCTTT; CDR3 protein: CSADDRGGPTEAFF
clone size: many; D gene: NA; V gene: TRBV4-1; J gene: TRBJ1-5; CDR3 DNA: TGCGCCAGCAGCCAAGATGCCGGACTTAGCAATCAGCCCCAGCATTTT; CDR3 protein: CASSQDAGLSNQPQHF
clone size: NA; D gene: NA; V gene: TRBV7-4; J gene: TRBJ2-3; CDR3 DNA: TGTGCCAGCGAAACAACAGTAACAGATACGCAGTATTTT; CDR3 protein: CASETTVTDTQYF
clone size: many; D gene: NA; V gene: TRBV28; J gene: TRBJ2-3; CDR3 DNA: TGTGCCAGCAGTTTAGGCAGAGCCCCGCAGTATTTT; CDR3 protein: CASSLGRAPQYF
clone size: few; D gene: TRBD2; V gene: TRBV6-6; J gene: TRBJ2-4; CDR3 DNA: TGTGCCAGCAGTTGGGATATGGAGCGGGGGGGCTTGGACATTCAGTACTTC; CDR3 protein: CASSWDMERGGLDIQYF
clone size: many; D gene: NA; V gene: TRBV7-6; J gene: TRBJ2-2; CDR3 DNA: TGTGCCAGCAGCCGGGGGCTAAACACCGGGGAGCTGTTTTTT; CDR3 protein: CASSRGLNTGELFF
clone size: few; D gene: NA; V gene: TRBV2; J gene: TRBJ2-7; CDR3 DNA: TGTGCCAGCAGTGAAGCGCAATGGAGCTCCTACGAGCAGTACTTC; CDR3 protein: CASSEAQWSSYEQYF
clone size: few; D gene: NA; V gene: TRBV25-1; J gene: TRBJ2-3; CDR3 DNA: TGTGCCACCGGGGATACGCAGTATTTT; CDR3 protein: CATGDTQYF
clone size: many; D gene: NA; V gene: TRBV7-2; J gene: TRBJ2-1; CDR3 DNA: TGTGCCAGCAGCTTAGGTGAGGGGGGGGTCTACAATGAGCAGTTCTTC; CDR3 protein: CASSLGEGGVYNEQFF
clone size: many; D gene: NA; V gene: TRBV19; J gene: TRBJ1-1; CDR3 DNA: TGTGCCAGTAAAATCGGACAGCAAAACACTGAAGCTTTCTTT; CDR3 protein: CASKIGQQNTEAFF
clone size: NA; D gene: TRBD2; V gene: TRBV29-1; J gene: TRBJ2-1; CDR3 DNA: TGCAGCGTTGAAGGGAGGGTTAGCGGGGGAGTGTACAATGAGCAGTTCTTC; CDR3 protein: CSVEGRVSGGVYNEQFF
clone size: NA; D gene: TRBD1; V gene: TRBV28; J gene: TRBJ1-1; CDR3 DNA: TGTGCCAGCAGAGAAACCGGGACAGGGGATGAAGCTTTCTTT; CDR3 protein: CASRETGTGDEAFF
clone size: few; D gene: NA; V gene: TRBV2; J gene: TRBJ2-3; CDR3 DNA: TGTGCCAGCAGTGTAGTTGTTCGGGTAACTAGCACAGATACGCAGTATTTT; CDR3 protein: CASSVVVRVTSTDTQYF
clone size: many; D gene: NA; V gene: TRBV29-1; J gene: TRBJ2-7; CDR3 DNA: TGCAGCGTTGGGGGGTCTACCTACGAGCAGTACTTC; CDR3 protein: CSVGGSTYEQYF
clone size: NA; D gene: NA; V gene: TRBV6-1; J gene: TRBJ1-1; CDR3 DNA: TGTGCCAGCAGTACCGGGGGGCGCACTGAAGCTTTCTTT; CDR3 protein: CASSTGGRTEAFF
clone size: once; D gene: NA; V gene: TRBV4-1; J gene: TRBJ1-1; CDR3 DNA: TGCGCCAGCAGCCGCTTCCGATACGGGACTTTTGAAGCTTTCTTT; CDR3 protein: CASSRFRYGTFEAFF
clone size: many; D gene: TRBD1; V gene: TRBV7-9; J gene: TRBJ2-4; CDR3 DNA: TGTGCCAGCAGCAAGGCCCCGGACAGGGCAAACATTCAGTACTTC; CDR3 protein: CASSKAPDRANIQYF
clone size: NA; D gene: NA; V gene: TRBV4-1; J gene: TRBJ2-7; CDR3 DNA: TGCGCCAGCAGCCAAGTTTACACCTACGAGCAGTACTTC; CDR3 protein: CASSQVYTYEQYF
clone size: NA; D gene: NA; V gene: TRBV20-1; J gene: TRBJ2-5; CDR3 DNA: TGCAGTGCCACCGACAGGAACTTCCAAGAGACCCAGTACTTC; CDR3 protein: CSATDRNFQETQYF
clone size: many; D gene: NA; V gene: TRBV7-7; J gene: TRBJ2-3; CDR3 DNA: TGTGCCAGCAGCACGGACCCGACCGATACGCAGTATTTT; CDR3 protein: CASSTDPTDTQYF
clone size: few; D gene: NA; V gene: TRBV28; J gene: TRBJ1-2; CDR3 DNA: TGTGCCAGCAGTTTAATTAGGGTCTCTGGCTACACCTTC; CDR3 protein: CASSLIRVSGYTF
clone size: NA; D gene: NA; V gene: TRBV6-1; J gene: TRBJ2-7; CDR3 DNA: TGTGCCAGCAGTTACCAGGGGACGAGCGAGCAGTACTTC; CDR3 protein: CASSYQGTSEQYF
clone size: NA; D gene: NA; V gene: TRBV2; J gene: TRBJ2-1; CDR3 DNA: TGTGCCAGCACCGCCGGGACGGAGACCTACAATGAGCAGTTCTTC; CDR3 protein: CASTAGTETYNEQFF
clone size: few; D gene: TRBD1; V gene: TRBV7-3; J gene: TRBJ2-3; CDR3 DNA: TGTGCCAGCAGCTCGACAGGGGCAGATACGCAGTATTTT; CDR3 protein: CASSSTGADTQYF
clone size: medium-sized; D gene: TRBD1; V gene: TRBV12-3/TRBV12-4; J gene: TRBJ2-7; CDR3 DNA: TGTGCCAGCAGTTTAGGACAGGGGAACTACGAGCAGTACTTC; CDR3 protein: CASSLGQGNYEQYF
clone size: NA; D gene: NA; V gene: TRBV5-1; J gene: TRBJ2-3; CDR3 DNA: TGCGCCAGCAGCCCCGGTCCCACAGATACGCAGTATTTT; CDR3 protein: CASSPGPTDTQYF
clone size: NA; D gene: NA; V gene: TRBV6-6; J gene: TRBJ2-3; CDR3 DNA: TGTGCCAGCGCAGATGACACAGATACGCAGTATTTT; CDR3 protein: CASADDTDTQYF
clone size: few; D gene: NA; V gene: TRBV2; J gene: TRBJ2-3; CDR3 DNA: TGTGCCAGCAGTGATGGACTAAATACGCAGTATTTT; CDR3 protein: CASSDGLNTQYF
clone size: many; D gene: NA; V gene: TRBV7-8; J gene: TRBJ1-1; CDR3 DNA: TGTGCCAGCAGCTTGATAACTGCCAGGAACACTGAAGCTTTCTTT; CDR3 protein: CASSLITARNTEAFF
clone size: NA; D gene: NA; V gene: TRBV6-5; J gene: TRBJ2-3; CDR3 DNA: TGTGCCAGCAGCAGGGCCCCCTATTCCAGCACAGATACGCAGTATTTT; CDR3 protein: CASSRAPYSSTDTQYF
clone size: NA; D gene: NA; V gene: TRBV4-3; J gene: TRBJ1-2; CDR3 DNA: TGCGCCAGCAGCCAAGACCAGGACACCTTTTGGGGCTACACCTTC; CDR3 protein: CASSQDQDTFWGYTF
clone size: few; D gene: TRBD1; V gene: TRBV7-9; J gene: TRBJ1-4; CDR3 DNA: TGTGCCAGCAGCTTACCTCCGGGACAGGAGAATGAAAAACTGTTTTTT; CDR3 protein: CASSLPPGQENEKLFF
clone size: NA; D gene: NA; V gene: TRBV6-5; J gene: TRBJ2-3; CDR3 DNA: TGTGCCAGCAGTTACCTAGGTGGGGGATCCACAGATACGCAGTATTTT; CDR3 protein: CASSYLGGGSTDTQYF
clone size: NA; D gene: NA; V gene: TRBV7-9; J gene: TRBJ1-1; CDR3 DNA: TGTGCCAGCAGCTTAGGCAGGGTGGTCCCTGAAGCTTTCTTT; CDR3 protein: CASSLGRVVPEAFF
clone size: many; D gene: NA; V gene: TRBV10-3; J gene: TRBJ1-1; CDR3 DNA: TGTGCCATCAGTGAGGGAGGAGGGGCGATGAACACTGAAGCTTTCTTT; CDR3 protein: CAISEGGGAMNTEAFF
clone size: many; D gene: NA; V gene: TRBV7-8; J gene: TRBJ1-1; CDR3 DNA: TGTGCCAGCAGCTTACGGGGGGGCGCGGTAATCACTGAAGCTTTCTTT; CDR3 protein: CASSLRGGAVITEAFF
clone size: NA; D gene: NA; V gene: TRBV6-4; J gene: TRBJ2-3; CDR3 DNA: TGTGCCAGCAGCGGGGGGCTGGGCACAGATACGCAGTATTTT; CDR3 protein: CASSGGLGTDTQYF
clone size: NA; D gene: TRBD2; V gene: TRBV27; J gene: TRBJ2-7; CDR3 DNA: TGTGCCAGCGGACCAGGGTGGGAGGGCTCCTACGAGCAGTACTTC; CDR3 protein: CASGPGWEGSYEQYF
clone size: NA; D gene: NA; V gene: TRBV27; J gene: TRBJ2-1; CDR3 DNA: TGTGCCAGCAGTCCCTATCCGGGGTACTACAATGAGCAGTTCTTC; CDR3 protein: CASSPYPGYYNEQFF
clone size: many; D gene: NA; V gene: TRBV28; J gene: TRBJ1-1; CDR3 DNA: TGTGCCAGCAGCCCGGGGATTTCGAACACTGAAGCTTTCTTT; CDR3 protein: CASSPGISNTEAFF